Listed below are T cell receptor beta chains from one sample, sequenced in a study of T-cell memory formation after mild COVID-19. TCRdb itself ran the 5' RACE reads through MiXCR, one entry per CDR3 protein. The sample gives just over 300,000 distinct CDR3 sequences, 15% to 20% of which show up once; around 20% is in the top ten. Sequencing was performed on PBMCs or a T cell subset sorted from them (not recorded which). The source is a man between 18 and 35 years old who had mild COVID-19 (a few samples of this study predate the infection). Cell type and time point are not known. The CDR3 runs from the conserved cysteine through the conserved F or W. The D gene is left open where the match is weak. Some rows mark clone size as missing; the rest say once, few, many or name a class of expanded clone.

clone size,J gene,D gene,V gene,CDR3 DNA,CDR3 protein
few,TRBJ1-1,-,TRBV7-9,TGTGCCAGCAGCGCTCAGATGAACACTGAAGCTTTCTTT,CASSAQMNTEAFF
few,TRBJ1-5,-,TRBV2,TGTGCCAGCAGTCCACGGGACAATCAGCCCCAGCATTTT,CASSPRDNQPQHF
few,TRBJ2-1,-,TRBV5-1,TGCGCCAGCACCAACAACCGCGATGAGCAGTTCTTC,CASTNNRDEQFF
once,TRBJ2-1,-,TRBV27,TGTGCCAGCAGCCCAATGGGGGCTGAGCAGTTCTTC,CASSPMGAEQFF
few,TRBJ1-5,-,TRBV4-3,TGCGCCAGCAGCCAAGGGACCGGTAGCAATCAGCCCCAGCATTTT,CASSQGTGSNQPQHF
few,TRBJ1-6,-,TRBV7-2,TGTGCCAGCAGCTCTCAAAATTCACCCCTCCACTTT,CASSSQNSPLHF
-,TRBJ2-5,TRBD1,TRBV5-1,TGCGCCAGCAGCTTCCAGGGACAGGGCCAAGAGACCCAGTACTTC,CASSFQGQGQETQYF
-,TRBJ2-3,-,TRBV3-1,TGTGCCAGCAGCCAAGATTACAGAAGCACAGATACGCAGTATTTT,CASSQDYRSTDTQYF
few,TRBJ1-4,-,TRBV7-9,TGTGCCAGCAGCTCCGGGACGGTCCTTCGACTGTTTTTT,CASSSGTVLRLFF
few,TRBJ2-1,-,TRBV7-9,TGTGCCAGCCTAGGGGCCGATGAGCAGTTCTTC,CASLGADEQFF
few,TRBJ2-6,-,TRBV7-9,TGTGCCAGCAGCTTGGCGGGAATCCCACGCTCTGGGGCCAACGTCCTGACTTTC,CASSLAGIPRSGANVLTF
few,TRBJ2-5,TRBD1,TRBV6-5,TGTGCCAGCAGTTTAGGACAGGACCAAGAGACCCAGTACTTC,CASSLGQDQETQYF
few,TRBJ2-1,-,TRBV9,TGTGCCAGCAGCGTAGGGTCAGGAGGTGAGCAGTTCTTC,CASSVGSGGEQFF
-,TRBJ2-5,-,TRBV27,TGTGCCAGCTCCCGAGGGGACAACGGAAGGGAGACCCAGTACTTC,CASSRGDNGRETQYF
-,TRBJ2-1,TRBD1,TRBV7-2,TGTGCCAGCAGCTGGACAGGGAGCTCCTACAATGAGCAGTTCTTC,CASSWTGSSYNEQFF
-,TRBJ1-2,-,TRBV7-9,TGTGCCAGCAGCCTCCCCCTCCGGGGAGGCTACACCTTC,CASSLPLRGGYTF
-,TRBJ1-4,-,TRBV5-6,TGTGCCAGCAGCTTGGGGCGTCTAAGCGAAAAACTGTTTTTT,CASSLGRLSEKLFF
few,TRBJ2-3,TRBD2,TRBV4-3,TGCGCCAGCAGCCTGAGCGGGGACGACTCTAGCACAGATACGCAGTATTTT,CASSLSGDDSSTDTQYF
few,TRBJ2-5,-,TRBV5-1,TGCGCCAGCAGCGCCCGGGATCAAGAGACCCAGTACTTC,CASSARDQETQYF
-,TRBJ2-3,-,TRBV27,TGTGCCAGCAGAGCCTCAGGGGGGCCCACAGATACGCAGTATTTT,CASRASGGPTDTQYF
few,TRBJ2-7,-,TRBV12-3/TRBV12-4,TGTGCCAGCAGTTCCCTACAGTACTACGAGCAGTACTTC,CASSSLQYYEQYF
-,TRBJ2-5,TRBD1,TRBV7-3,TGTGCCAGCAGCATGGACAGGGAGGCGACCCAGTACTTC,CASSMDREATQYF
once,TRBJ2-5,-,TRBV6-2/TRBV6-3,TGTGCCAGCGTCGACAGTTACCAAGAGACCCAGTACTTC,CASVDSYQETQYF
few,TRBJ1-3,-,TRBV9,TGTGCCAGCAGCCCCCTGCCGGGAAACACCATATATTTT,CASSPLPGNTIYF
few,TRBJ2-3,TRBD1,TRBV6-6,TGTGCCAGCAGTCTCCGACAGGGTTCTAGCACAGATACGCAGTATTTT,CASSLRQGSSTDTQYF
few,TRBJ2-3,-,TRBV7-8,TGTGCCAGCAGCCCTACGCGGGTTCGGTTCACAGATACGCAGTATTTT,CASSPTRVRFTDTQYF
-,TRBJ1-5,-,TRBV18,TGTGCCAGCTCACCGAAGAAGTGGGGAGCGCCCCAGCATTTT,CASSPKKWGAPQHF
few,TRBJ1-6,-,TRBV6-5,TGTGCCAGCAGTGGGGGGGGGTATTCACCCCTCCACTTT,CASSGGGYSPLHF
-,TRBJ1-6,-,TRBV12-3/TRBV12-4,TGTGACAGCAGTTTAACGGGGGGCGGTAATTCACCCCTCCACTTT,CDSSLTGGGNSPLHF